These 22 T cell receptor beta chains were all obtained from the same sample, sequenced in a study of blood T cell repertoires in COVID-19. Some clones are missing from TCRdb's copy, which holds only in-frame ones; the method was immunoSEQ multiplex PCR. The table lists roughly 350,000 clones, roughly 88% of them singletons. The sample was peripheral blood. The receptors originated from a woman between 50 and 59 years old with active or convalescent COVID-19.

This clone was seen only once. CDR3 residues: CASRWGVTGELFF. In DNA form, the CDR3 reads TGTGCCAGCAGGTGGGGGGTCACCGGGGAGCTGTTTTTT. V gene TRBV12-3 or TRBV12-4 combines with J gene TRBJ2-2, with a weak D call TRBD2 (6 bases). Trimming removed 6 bases at V and 4 bases at J, with 9 bases between. This CDR3 contains 13 residues.

The V call is TRBV27, the J call TRBJ2-7; the match to TRBD2 covers 9 bases. The CDR3 covers 15 residues. The germline V gene has CDR1 MNHEY and CDR2 SMNVEV (reference sequence). Trimming took 4 bases from V and 2 from J; bases not matched to a gene: 6. DNA of the CDR3: TGTGCCAGCAGTTCTACTAGCGGGCCTACCTACGAGCAGTACTTC. Translation gives CASSSTSGPTYEQYF.

This chain uses TRBV7-8 with TRBJ2-1, with TRBD2 matching 15 bases. The CDR3 is 16 residues long. Germline V gene data show CDR1 as SGHVS and CDR2 as FQNEAQ. V trimming: 5 bases; J trimming: 10 bases; junction bases outside the gene matches: 9. DNA for the CDR3: TGTGCCAGCAGCCCCTCGGGACTAGCGGGAGGACGAGAGCAGTTCTTC. This sequence encodes CASSPSGLAGGREQFF.

This sequence joins TRBV19 and TRBJ2-2; 9 bases are shared with TRBD2. J was trimmed by 2 bases and V by 11 bases; bases with no gene match: 12. The length of the CDR3 is 16 residues. The germline gives CDR1 LNHDA, CDR2 SQIVND (reference sequence). The CDR3 sequence: CASRGGRGSNTGELFF. CDR3 nucleotide sequence: TGTGCCTCGAGGGGCGGGAGGGGTTCTAACACCGGGGAGCTGTTTTTT.

The chain uses TRBV10-3 and TRBJ1-2; D is possibly TRBD1 (6 bases). V was shortened by 6 bases and J by 2 bases, with 19 bases between the two germline ends. Germline V lookup: CDR1 ENHRY, CDR2 SYGVKD. The CDR3 consists of 16 residues. The CDR3 region is CAISSPGQLSNYGYTF. The DNA of the CDR3 is TGTGCCATCAGCAGTCCGGGACAACTTTCCAACTATGGCTACACCTTC.

The J gene is TRBJ1-1, the V gene TRBV24-1; D is ambiguous. This CDR3 contains 14 residues. Germline CDR1 KGHDR, CDR2 SFDVKD. The ends were cut back, 3 bases at V and 7 bases at J, with 14 bases in the middle. The CDR3 DNA reads as TGTGCCACCAGTGATCCCCAGTGGCCGTATGAAGCTTTCTTT. Encoded protein: CATSDPQWPYEAFF.

The chain is built from TRBV6-5 and TRBJ1-2, with 10 bases matching TRBD1. Germline V gene sequence: CDR1 MNHEY, CDR2 SVGAGI. The junction had 4 bases not matched to a gene; V was cut back by 6 bases and J by 3 bases. This CDR3 is built from 14 residues. CDR3 bases: TGTGCCAGCAGAAGGACAGGGGGAGACTATGGCTACACCTTC. Protein product: CASRRTGGDYGYTF.

The J gene is TRBJ2-3, the V gene TRBV24-1; a weak D match, TRBD2 (5 bases). Germline CDR1 and CDR2: KGHDR and SFDVKD. Trimming stripped 5 bases from V and 0 bases from J, with 8 bases between. The CDR3 is made up of 14 amino acids. CDR3 sequence: CATSVGGSTDTQYF. CDR3 DNA: TGTGCCACCAGTGTGGGCGGGAGCACAGATACGCAGTATTTT.

The V gene is TRBV6-5, the J gene TRBJ1-4; 7 bases agree with TRBD1. J gave up 7 bases and V 4 bases, and 6 bases lay outside the gene matches. CDR1 is MNHEY, CDR2 SVGAGI, per germline. The CDR3 contains 14 residues. CDR3 sequence reads: CASSSGRQGEKLFF. Written as DNA, the CDR3 is TGTGCCAGCAGTTCCGGCAGACAGGGTGAAAAACTGTTTTTT.

This chain links TRBV6-1 with TRBJ1-5; D may be TRBD1 (6 bases). This CDR3 is 15 amino acids long. V was pared by 3 bases and J by 1 base, with 10 bases between. Germline lookup yields CDR1 MNHNS and CDR2 SASEGT. DNA for the CDR3: TGTGCCAGCAGTGAGGGGGGGGCCAGCAATCAGCCCCAGCATTTT. It specifies CASSEGGASNQPQHF.

This clone was recorded many times. The sample has other DNA sequences that encode this CDR3 too. This sequence joins TRBV18 and TRBJ2-7; TRBD1 is a possible D gene (5 bases). The CDR3 is made up of 14 amino acids. Germline V gene sequence: CDR1 KGHSH, CDR2 LQKENI. The ends were cut back, 6 bases at V and 2 bases at J, with 14 bases in the middle. Written as DNA, the CDR3 is TGTGCCAGCTCTCGTGGGGCAGGAACCTACGAGCAGTACTTC. Translated, it gives CASSRGAGTYEQYF.

A few counts support this clone. The chain couples TRBV19 to TRBJ2-7; D may be TRBD1 (6 bases). The V and J ends lost 4 bases and 2 bases respectively, with 12 bases between them. The CDR3 has 14 residues. Germline V lookup: CDR1 LNHDA, CDR2 SQIVND (reference sequence). CDR3 sequence (DNA): TGTGCCAGTAGTACGTGGGACAATCCCTACGAGCAGTACTTC. Its translation: CASSTWDNPYEQYF.

The V call is TRBV3-1 (or the pseudogene TRBV3-2), the J call TRBJ1-3; 7 bases are shared with TRBD1. Germline loops: CDR1 LGHDT, CDR2 YNNKEL (reference sequence). V shed 6 bases, J shed 2 bases, and the junction held 16 bases outside the gene matches. The length of the CDR3 is 18 residues. This chain's CDR3 is CASSVPKSDRAPGNTIYF. The CDR3 DNA sequence: TGTGCCAGCAGTGTTCCGAAAAGCGACAGGGCGCCTGGAAACACCATATATTTT.

This clone has only a few counts. The rearrangement joins TRBV2 to TRBJ1-2; 10 bases fit TRBD1. Germline assignment: CDR1 SNHLY and CDR2 FYNNEI. J was trimmed by 4 bases and V by 4 bases; bases with no gene match: 3. CDR3 size: 14 residues. CDR3 residues: CASSGTGGSYGYTF. CDR3 nucleotide sequence: TGTGCCAGCAGTGGGACAGGGGGTTCCTATGGCTACACCTTC.

This clone has more than one count but fewer than ten. The V call is TRBV30, the J call TRBJ1-1; D is undetermined. From germline, CDR1 is GTSNPN and CDR2 SVGIG (reference sequence). The CDR3 contains 12 residues. V was shortened by 0 bases and J by 4 bases, with 6 bases between the two germline ends. The CDR3 protein is CAWSVPGTEAFF. The DNA for the CDR3 is TGTGCCTGGAGTGTACCGGGCACTGAAGCTTTCTTT. Using reference TRBV30 and TRBJ1-1 for the parts outside the CDR3, the full variable domain is SQTIHQWPATLVQPVGSPLSLECTVEGTSNPNLYWYRQAAGRGLQLLFYSVGIGQISSEVPQNLSASRPQDRQFILSSKKLLLSDSGFYLCAWSVPGTEAFFGQGTRLTVV.

This rearrangement joins TRBV11-3 to TRBJ2-1; D is possibly TRBD2 (6 bases). This CDR3 region has 13 residues. The germline gives CDR1 SGHNT, CDR2 YENEEA. V shed 5 bases and J shed 6 bases, with 11 bases lying between them. CDR3 in amino acids: CASSRLVGNEQFF. CDR3 coding DNA: TGTGCCAGCAGCCGACTAGTAGGCAATGAGCAGTTCTTC.

The chain links TRBV6-1 to TRBJ1-5; no firm D call. The CDR3 is 14 amino acids. V was cut by 0 bases and J by 15 bases, with 18 bases left in between. The germline V gene encodes CDR1 MNHNS and CDR2 SASEGT. DNA of the CDR3: TGTGCCAGCAGTGAAGCGGGCTTAGGCTTAACCGGGCATTTT. Translating gives CASSEAGLGLTGHF.

The chain links TRBV6-5 to TRBJ1-2, with D uncertain. The CDR3 extends over 15 amino acids. Germline CDR1 is MNHEY and CDR2 is SVGAGI. V was pared by 2 bases and J by 4 bases, with 14 bases between. The CDR3 nucleotides read TGTGCCAGCAGTTACAGCCAGGTTTCCCTCTATGGCTACACCTTC. Amino acid sequence: CASSYSQVSLYGYTF.

The chain is built from TRBV10-3 and TRBJ2-1; 8 positions match TRBD2. Germline CDR1 and CDR2: ENHRY and SYGVKD. The CDR3 extends over 12 amino acids. CDR3 in amino acids: CAAGDSYNEQFF. CDR3 DNA: TGTGCAGCGGGGGACTCCTACAATGAGCAGTTCTTC.

The V and J genes are TRBV29-1 and TRBJ1-2, with D possibly TRBD1 on 5 matching bases. Germline CDR1 reads SQVTM; CDR2 reads ANQGSEA. The CDR3 covers 12 residues. The germline V and J ends were trimmed by 0 bases and 7 bases, with 9 bases remaining between them. This CDR3 reads CSVEDHRPGYTF. The CDR3 coding sequence is TGCAGCGTTGAAGATCACAGGCCTGGCTACACCTTC.

The count of this clone is one. This chain links TRBV27 with TRBJ2-7; the D is unclear. The germline gives CDR1 MNHEY, CDR2 SMNVEV (reference sequence). V lost 5 bases and J lost 3, with 5 bases in between. The length of the CDR3 is 11 residues. This CDR3 is CASSRNYEQYF. The CDR3 DNA reads as TGTGCCAGCAGTCGTAACTACGAGCAGTACTTC.

The sample holds one count of this clone. CDR3 loop: CASSLGEIGNTIYF. The CDR3 DNA follows: TGTGCCAGCAGCCTTGGAGAGATTGGAAACACCATATATTTT. The genes are TRBV28 and TRBJ1-3; D gene ambiguous. Germline CDR1 is MDHEN and CDR2 is SYDVKM. V lost 6 bases to trimming and J lost 3 bases, with 12 bases between them. CDR3 length: 14 amino acids. Full variable domain (remainder filled in from reference TRBV28 and TRBJ1-3): DVKVTQSSRYLVKRTGEKVFLECVQDMDHENMFWYRQDPGLGLRLIYFSYDVKMKEKGDIPEGYSVSREKKERFSLILESASTNQTSMYLCASSLGEIGNTIYFGEGSWLTVV.